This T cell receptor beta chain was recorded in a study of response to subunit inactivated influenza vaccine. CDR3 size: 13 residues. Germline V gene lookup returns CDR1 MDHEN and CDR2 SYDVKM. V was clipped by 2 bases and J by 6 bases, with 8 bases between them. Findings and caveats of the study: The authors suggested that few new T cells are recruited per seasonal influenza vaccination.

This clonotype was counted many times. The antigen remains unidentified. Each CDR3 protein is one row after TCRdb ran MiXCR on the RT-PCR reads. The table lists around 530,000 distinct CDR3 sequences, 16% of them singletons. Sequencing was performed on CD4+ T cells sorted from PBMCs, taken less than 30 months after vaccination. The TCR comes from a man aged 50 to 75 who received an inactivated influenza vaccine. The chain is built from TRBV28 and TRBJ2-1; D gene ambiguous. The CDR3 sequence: CASSLSTPNEQFF. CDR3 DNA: TGTGCCAGCAGTTTAAGTACTCCCAATGAGCAGTTCTTC.